This T cell receptor beta chain originates from a study of T-cell memory formation after mild COVID-19. Study-wide context: In these data, TCR clusters were largely donor specific. Overall study results and limits: Memory sampled before infection contained some responding clones, suggesting cross-reactive memory joined. What remained unconfirmed was the SARS-CoV-2 specificity of second-wave clones peaking on day 37.

TCRdb redid the calling of the 5' RACE reads with MiXCR, one entry per CDR3 protein. The top ten hold around 12% of the sample, which has 400,000 to 550,000 distinct CDR3 sequences, roughly 25% seen once. CDR3 length: 15 amino acids. V dropped 3 bases and J dropped 4; count of bases not matched to a gene: 5. In germline, CDR1 is WSHSY, CDR2 SAAADI. A note on this clonotype: What it binds is not known.

The sequence was collected from an adult woman who had mild COVID-19 (a few samples of this study predate the infection). Cell type and time point are not known. The specimen sequenced was PBMCs or a T cell subset sorted from them (not recorded which). The V gene is TRBV10-2, the J gene TRBJ2-5; 10 nucleotides line up with TRBD2. CDR3 coding DNA: TGCGCCAGCAGTGAAGCTAGCGGGAGTCGAGAGACCCAGTACTTC. It yields the protein CASSEASGSRETQYF.